The 21 T cell receptor beta chains below were found in one sample sequenced in a study of patients and donors after allogeneic stem cell transplantation. TCRdb re-called the RT-PCR reads with MiXCR, one entry per CDR3 protein. The profile covers about a million distinct CDR3 sequences, with over 15% appearing a single time and around 6% taken by the ten largest. The sample was blood, either unsorted or a sorted T cell fraction (not recorded which). These TCRs come from a human donor who was either an allogeneic HSCT recipient or a stem cell or donor lymphocyte infusion donor (not recorded which). It is not recorded whose cells these are; they may come from a transplant donor.

This clonotype was counted between two and nine times. V gene TRBV19 combines with J gene TRBJ2-5, with TRBD1 matching over 9 bases. This CDR3 spans 14 amino acids. V was clipped by 6 bases and J by 5 bases; unmatched bases: 7. The germline gives CDR1 LNHDA, CDR2 SQIVND (reference sequence). In nucleotides, the CDR3 is TGTGCCAGTAGCACGACAGGGGGAGGTGAGACCCAGTACTTC. Protein product: CASSTTGGGETQYF. The variable domain in full, completed from reference TRBV19 and TRBJ2-5, reads DGGITQSPKYLFRKEGQNVTLSCEQNLNHDAMYWYRQDPGQGLRLIYYSQIVNDFQKGDIAEGYSVSREKKESFPLTVTSAQKNPTAFYLCASSTTGGGETQYFGPGTRLLVL.

This clonotype was counted many times. This rearrangement joins TRBV12-3 or TRBV12-4 to TRBJ2-1, with TRBD1 matching 9 bases. The ends lost 6 bases at V and 7 bases at J; junction bases unmatched: 10. CDR3 size: 15 residues. This chain's CDR3 is CASSPGQGRRNEQFF. Here the CDR3 DNA reads TGTGCCAGCAGCCCCGGACAGGGGAGACGGAATGAGCAGTTCTTC.

This sequence joins TRBV18 and TRBJ1-2; 7 bases align to TRBD1. Germline loops: CDR1 KGHSH, CDR2 LQKENI. This CDR3 has 14 amino acids. V trimming: 5 bases; J trimming: 8 bases; junction bases outside the gene matches: 11. The CDR3: CASSETGVAGGYTF. The CDR3 DNA follows: TGTGCCAGCTCAGAAACAGGGGTTGCCGGAGGCTACACCTTC.

This clonotype was seen more than once but under ten times. This chain joins TRBV11-2 and TRBJ2-5; 7 bases map to TRBD1. From germline, CDR1 is SGHAT and CDR2 FQNNGV. V shed 5 bases, J shed 1 base, and the junction held 10 bases outside the gene matches. CDR3 length: 16 residues. Here the CDR3 DNA reads TGTGCCAGCAGCACTTGGGGACAGCCCTTCCAAGAGACCCAGTACTTC. As protein: CASSTWGQPFQETQYF.

The V call is TRBV6-5, the J call TRBJ1-1; TRBD1 is a possible D gene (5 bases). The V gene's germline CDR1 is MNHEY and CDR2 SVGAGI. CDR3 length equals 15 residues. The germline V and J ends were trimmed by 3 bases and 6 bases, with 17 bases remaining between them. The CDR3 DNA sequence: TGTGCCAGCAGTTATCGACTCCTTCGGGGGTCTGAAGCTTTCTTT. Encoded protein: CASSYRLLRGSEAFF.

The table lists this clonotype with a few counts. The V and J genes are TRBV5-1 and TRBJ2-2; D assignment may be TRBD1 or TRBD2 (6 bases each). CDR3 length equals 15 residues. Trimming removed 1 base from V and 6 bases from J, with 13 bases in between. Per the germline V gene, CDR1 is SGHRS and CDR2 is YFSETQ. CDR3 DNA: TGCGCCAGCAGCTTGCGAACAGGGAGGCCCGGGGAGCTGTTTTTT. Encoded protein: CASSLRTGRPGELFF.

The chain carries TRBV9 and TRBJ2-3; D tentatively reads TRBD1 or TRBD2 (6 bases each). The CDR3 has 17 amino acids. V lost 3 bases, J lost 2 bases, and 19 bases lay in between. Germline CDR1 is SGDLS and CDR2 is YYNGEE. CDR3 protein: CASSDEVGGGLTDTQYF. In nucleotides, the CDR3 is TGTGCCAGCAGCGACGAGGTTGGAGGGGGGCTCACAGATACGCAGTATTTT.

This clonotype was found a few times. This chain links TRBV4-1 with TRBJ2-7; D is undetermined. Trimming cost V 2 bases and J 2 bases, with 10 bases left between them. Germline lookup yields CDR1 MGHRA and CDR2 YSYEKL. There are 14 residues in the CDR3. For the CDR3, the DNA is TGCGCCAGCAGCCAACTTGTGGTTACCTACGAGCAGTACTTC. This translates into CASSQLVVTYEQYF.

The V call is TRBV6-5, the J call TRBJ2-2; maybe TRBD1 (5 bases). The CDR3 is 16 amino acids. The germline V gene has CDR1 MNHEY and CDR2 SVGAGI. Trimming cost V 0 bases and J 0 bases, with 8 bases left between them. CDR3 residues: CASSYSKGANTGELFF. For the CDR3, the DNA is TGTGCCAGCAGTTACTCGAAAGGGGCGAACACCGGGGAGCTGTTTTTT.

This clonotype was detected a few times. The gene calls are TRBV11-2 and TRBJ2-5; 11 nucleotides line up with TRBD1. V was pared by 5 bases and J by 5 bases, with 13 bases of the junction left unmatched. The germline V gene encodes CDR1 SGHAT and CDR2 FQNNGV. This CDR3 has 17 residues. The DNA for the CDR3 is TGTGCCAGCAGCCCTAGGGGGAGGACAGGGGGCAGGGAGACCCAGTACTTC. It translates to CASSPRGRTGGRETQYF.

The rearrangement joins TRBV9 to TRBJ1-2; no clear D gene. Per the germline V gene, CDR1 is SGDLS and CDR2 is YYNGEE. The CDR3 consists of 15 residues. Between the trimmed V and J ends, which lost 1 base and 4 bases, there was a span of 14 bases. In DNA form, the CDR3 reads TGTGCCAGCAGCGTACTAGGCGAGAGCACCTATGGCTACACCTTC. This encodes CASSVLGESTYGYTF.

This clonotype was counted only a few times. The chain recombines TRBV4-3 with TRBJ2-2, with 8 bases that match TRBD2. The CDR3 contains 17 residues. The germline gives CDR1 LGHNA, CDR2 YSLEER. J lost 6 bases, V lost 1 base, and 10 bases had no gene match. The CDR3 protein is CASSQVGGALFSGELFF. The CDR3 DNA sequence: TGCGCCAGCAGCCAAGTCGGGGGGGCCTTGTTTTCCGGGGAGCTGTTTTTT.

The chain links TRBV7-6 to TRBJ2-7; D is perhaps TRBD1 (6 bases). This CDR3 region has 16 residues. Germline loops: CDR1 SGHVS, CDR2 FNYEAQ. Trimming left V 5 bases short and J 3 bases short, with 20 bases between. The CDR3: CASSGKGQAENYEQYF. Written as DNA, the CDR3 is TGTGCCAGCAGCGGGAAGGGACAAGCGGAAAACTACGAGCAGTACTTC.

The rearrangement joins TRBV5-1 to TRBJ2-7, with 8 nucleotides matching TRBD1. The length of the CDR3 is 15 residues. Losses at the gene ends were 5 bases for V and 7 bases for J; bases not matched to a gene: 14. The germline CDR1 and CDR2 sequences are SGHRS and YFSETQ. CDR3 protein: CASSPSSTGAGEQYF. CDR3 coding DNA: TGCGCCAGCAGTCCCAGTTCGACAGGGGCCGGGGAGCAGTACTTC.

V and J are TRBV29-1 and TRBJ2-7, with TRBD1 matching over 9 bases. CDR1 and CDR2 from the germline V gene are SQVTM and ANQGSEA. The length of the CDR3 is 13 residues. V lost 4 bases to trimming and J lost 3 bases; unmatched junction nucleotides: 4. The CDR3 loop is CSVGNRGLYEQYF. CDR3 nucleotide sequence: TGCAGCGTTGGGAACAGGGGGCTCTACGAGCAGTACTTC.

This clonotype showed up many times. The CDR3 here is CSARRTGVDNSPLHF. The CDR3 DNA is TGCAGTGCTAGGAGGACAGGGGTTGATAATTCACCCCTCCACTTT. The J gene is TRBJ1-6, the V gene TRBV20-1; 9 bases map to TRBD1. Per germline, CDR1 DFQATT and CDR2 SNEGSKA (reference sequence). The CDR3 is made up of 15 amino acids. Trimming cost V 3 bases and J 5 bases; bases outside gene matches: 5.

A few counts support this clonotype. This chain links TRBV4-1 with TRBJ2-5; D ambiguous. Germline CDR1 reads MGHRA; CDR2 reads YSYEKL. V was trimmed by 2 bases and J by 2 bases, leaving 9 bases between them. The CDR3 spans 14 residues. The CDR3 is CASSQRLQQETQYF. CDR3 sequence (DNA): TGCGCCAGCAGCCAACGTCTCCAGCAAGAGACCCAGTACTTC.

A few counts support this clonotype. This chain links TRBV10-3 with TRBJ2-6; D is unresolved. Germline CDR1 ENHRY, CDR2 SYGVKD. The length of the CDR3 is 13 residues. V was shortened by 9 bases and J by 2 bases, with 8 bases between the two germline ends. CDR3 nucleotides: TGTGCCATTACCCCAACTGGGGCCAACGTCCTGACTTTC. It is translated as CAITPTGANVLTF.

V gene TRBV6-2 or TRBV6-3 combines with J gene TRBJ2-3; 8 positions match TRBD1. CDR3 length: 15 residues. Trimming at V came to 6 bases and at J to 2 bases, leaving 7 bases not matched to a gene. CDR1 is MNHEY and CDR2 is SVGEGT in the germline V gene. The CDR3 region is CASRGDRGNTDTQYF. The CDR3 nucleotides read TGTGCCAGCAGGGGCGACAGGGGAAACACAGATACGCAGTATTTT.

The chain links TRBV5-1 to TRBJ1-4, with a tentative D call TRBD1 (5 bases). Trimming took off 0 bases at V and 7 bases at J, with 13 bases between the two ends. The germline V gene encodes CDR1 SGHRS and CDR2 YFSETQ. The CDR3 spans 15 residues. CDR3 DNA sequence: TGCGCCAGCAGCTTGGAGGCCAGGGATACTGAAAAACTGTTTTTT. It encodes CASSLEARDTEKLFF.

This clonotype was recorded many times. This chain links TRBV5-1 with TRBJ2-5; D not certain. CDR3 size: 13 residues. CDR1 is SGHRS, CDR2 YFSETQ, per germline. V lost 1 base, J lost 5 bases, and 9 bases lay in between. The CDR3 DNA is TGCGCCAGCAGCTTGCGTGAAGGGGAGACCCAGTACTTC. It specifies CASSLREGETQYF. The whole variable domain, filled in from reference TRBV5-1 and TRBJ2-5, reads KAGVTQTPRYLIKTRGQQVTLSCSPISGHRSVSWYQQTPGQGLQFLFEYFSETQRNKGNFPGRFSGRQFSNSRSEMNVSTLELGDSALYLCASSLREGETQYFGPGTRLLVL.